Below, 22 T cell receptor beta chains from the same sample are listed, as sequenced in a study of blood T cell repertoires in COVID-19. Here immunoSEQ multiplex PCR was the method, and the copy in TCRdb shows in-frame clones only, minus some. Among a few hundred thousand clones listed, approximately 85% were seen once. The sample taken for sequencing was peripheral blood. These receptors came from a woman in her 70s with acute or convalescent COVID-19.

J is TRBJ1-3 and V is TRBV5-4, with unresolved D. V dropped 0 bases and J dropped 1 base, with 11 bases sitting between them. The CDR3 covers 16 residues. Per germline, CDR1 SGHNT and CDR2 YYREEE (reference sequence). Here the CDR3 reads CASSLGGSPSGNTIYF. The CDR3, as DNA: TGTGCCAGCAGCTTGGGCGGCAGCCCGTCTGGAAACACCATATATTTT.

The chain recombines TRBV24-1 with TRBJ2-3; 12 nucleotides line up with TRBD2. V gave up 4 bases and J gave up 5 bases; unmatched junction bases: 9. The germline gives CDR1 KGHDR, CDR2 SFDVKD. The length of the CDR3 is 17 residues. As DNA, the CDR3 is TGTGCCACCAGTGACGGACTAGCGGGGAATCTGGGAGATACGCAGTATTTT. This sequence encodes CATSDGLAGNLGDTQYF.

The rearrangement joins TRBV3-1 (or the pseudogene TRBV3-2) to TRBJ1-6, with TRBD1 identical over 7 bases. The CDR3 spans 16 residues. With 5 bases clipped from V and 9 bases from J, the junction kept 13 bases outside the gene matches. CDR1 is LGHDT, CDR2 YNNKEL, per germline (reference sequence). The CDR3 reads CASSRRDRAVISPLHF. CDR3 DNA sequence: TGTGCCAGCAGCAGAAGAGACAGGGCGGTTATTTCACCCCTCCACTTT.

The rearrangement joins TRBV5-1 to TRBJ2-7; 7 bases align to TRBD1. V shed 6 bases, J shed 2 bases, and the junction held 11 bases outside the gene matches. This CDR3 contains 15 residues. Per germline, CDR1 SGHRS and CDR2 YFSETQ. In nucleotides, the CDR3 is TGCGCCAGCAAGACCAAACAGGGGTCAGCCTACGAGCAGTACTTC. Its translation: CASKTKQGSAYEQYF. The full variable domain, with the rest looked up from reference TRBV5-1 and TRBJ2-7, is KAGVTQTPRYLIKTRGQQVTLSCSPISGHRSVSWYQQTPGQGLQFLFEYFSETQRNKGNFPGRFSGRQFSNSRSEMNVSTLELGDSALYLCASKTKQGSAYEQYFGPGTRLTVT.

V usage is TRBV5-4 and J usage is TRBJ1-1, with 9 nucleotides matching TRBD1. This CDR3 contains 15 residues. Looked up from germline, CDR1 is SGHNT and CDR2 is YYREEE (reference sequence). Trimming took 4 bases from V and 5 from J; bases not matched to a gene: 9. The CDR3 here is CASSRGTGWKTEAFF. As DNA, the CDR3 is TGTGCCAGCAGCCGGGGGACAGGGTGGAAAACTGAAGCTTTCTTT.

The chain combines TRBV3-1 (or the pseudogene TRBV3-2) with TRBJ1-6; no clear D. Germline V gives CDR1 LGHDT, CDR2 YNNKEL (reference sequence). There are 14 residues in the CDR3. V lost 3 bases and J 7 bases, leaving 10 bases between the germline ends. CDR3 DNA: TGTGCCAGCAGCCACACGACGGAGAATTCACCCCTCCACTTT. This codes for CASSHTTENSPLHF.

The V and J genes are TRBV29-1 and TRBJ1-2, with 9 bases that match TRBD1. The CDR3 spans 15 residues. V shed 3 bases, J shed 7 bases, and the junction held 12 bases outside the gene matches. Germline V gene data show CDR1 as SQVTM and CDR2 as ANQGSEA. The DNA of the CDR3 is TGCAGCGTTGATCGGACAGGGGCTAAGTCAGCTGGCTACACCTTC. This translates into CSVDRTGAKSAGYTF.

The table lists this clone with a few counts. The CDR3 DNA reads as TGTGCCAGCAGCTCTAGATACGACTATGGCTACACCTTC. Protein sequence: CASSSRYDYGYTF. The V and J genes are TRBV5-5 and TRBJ1-2, with unresolved D. The CDR3 extends over 13 amino acids. The germline gives CDR1 SGHKS, CDR2 YYEKEE (reference sequence). V was pared by 3 bases and J by 3 bases, with 9 bases between.

This clone was picked up a small number of times. The chain carries TRBV19 and TRBJ2-3; a weak D match, TRBD1 (6 bases). This CDR3 comprises 13 residues. The germline CDR1 and CDR2 sequences are LNHDA and SQIVND (reference sequence). V was shortened by 9 bases and J by 2 bases, with 12 bases between the two germline ends. CDR3 sequence: CASAQGPTDTQYF. The CDR3, as DNA: TGTGCCAGCGCACAGGGCCCCACAGATACGCAGTATTTT. Full variable domain (missing parts from reference TRBV19 and TRBJ2-3): DGGITQSPKYLFRKEGQNVTLSCEQNLNHDAMYWYRQDPGQGLRLIYYSQIVNDFQKGDIAEGYSVSREKKESFPLTVTSAQKNPTAFYLCASAQGPTDTQYFGPGTRLTVL.

This chain connects TRBV7-9 to TRBJ2-3; D is undetermined. V was pared by 1 base and J by 3 bases, with 8 bases between. Germline assignment: CDR1 SEHNR and CDR2 FQNEAQ (reference sequence). There are 14 residues in the CDR3. CDR3 amino acids: CASSLDLETDTQYF. The DNA of the CDR3 is TGTGCCAGCAGCTTAGACCTAGAAACAGATACGCAGTATTTT.

The rearrangement links TRBV6-6 to TRBJ1-1; 7 nucleotides agree with TRBD1. The CDR3 spans 14 residues. The V segment lost 4 bases and the J segment 11 bases; nucleotides outside the gene matches: 13. Germline V CDR1 and CDR2: MNHNY, SVGAGI (reference sequence). CDR3 residues: CASSSSTGSAGAFF. DNA for the CDR3: TGTGCCAGCAGTTCCTCGACAGGGAGCGCGGGTGCTTTCTTT.

The chain has TRBV19 and TRBJ1-2, with a possible D match to TRBD1 (6 bases). The CDR3 sequence is 14 residues long. The V gene lost 0 bases and the J gene lost 3 bases, with 8 bases spanning the gap. Germline V CDR1 and CDR2: LNHDA, SQIVND (reference sequence). The CDR3 nucleotides read TGTGCCAGTAGTATAGAGGCAGGGGACTATGGCTACACCTTC. Residues: CASSIEAGDYGYTF.

This clone has a count of ten or more. This chain uses TRBV4-1 with TRBJ2-1, with D tentatively TRBD2 (7 bases). From germline, CDR1 is MGHRA and CDR2 YSYEKL. CDR3 length: 15 residues. Deletions cut 5 bases from V and 6 bases from J, with 17 bases between. The CDR3 DNA follows: TGCGCCAGCAGCATGGGAGCCGGGGGGCTCAATGAGCAGTTCTTC. This sequence encodes CASSMGAGGLNEQFF.

The genes are TRBV2 and TRBJ1-2; 9 nucleotides match TRBD1. J lost 7 bases, V lost 7 bases, and 4 bases had no gene match. Germline lookup yields CDR1 SNHLY and CDR2 FYNNEI. The CDR3 covers 12 residues. CDR3 amino acids: CASKGQGGGYTF. The CDR3 DNA reads TGTGCCAGCAAGGGACAGGGTGGTGGCTACACCTTC. Using reference TRBV2 and TRBJ1-2 for the parts outside the CDR3, the full variable domain is EPEVTQTPSHQVTQMGQEVILRCVPISNHLYFYWYRQILGQKVEFLVSFYNNEISEKSEIFDDQFSVERPDGSNFTLKIRSTKLEDSAMYFCASKGQGGGYTFGSGTRLTVV.

The chain combines TRBV6-5 with TRBJ2-7; the D gene is possibly TRBD1 (6 bases). Trimming pared 3 bases from V and 1 base from J, leaving 13 bases between. The CDR3 is 15 residues long. CDR1 and CDR2 from the germline V gene are MNHEY and SVGAGI. The CDR3 is CASSYGGHPSYEQYF. CDR3 in DNA: TGTGCCAGCAGTTATGGGGGACACCCATCCTACGAGCAGTACTTC.

V and J are TRBV3-1 (or the pseudogene TRBV3-2) and TRBJ2-7, with 11 bases fitting TRBD1. V lost 6 bases, J lost 5 bases, and 6 bases stayed unmatched. There are 14 residues in the CDR3. Germline V CDR1 and CDR2: LGHDT, YNNKEL (reference sequence). In DNA, the CDR3 is TGTGCCAGCAGTTTCGGACAGGGGGCGAACGAGCAGTACTTC. Encoded protein: CASSFGQGANEQYF.

This chain links TRBV30 with TRBJ1-2, with TRBD1 as a possible D gene (6 bases). Trimming shortened V by 0 bases and J by 7 bases, and 18 bases separated the two germline ends. This CDR3 spans 15 amino acids. CDR1 is GTSNPN and CDR2 is SVGIG in the germline V gene (reference sequence). The CDR3 loop is CAWSVLLGARVGYTF. In DNA, the CDR3 is TGTGCCTGGAGTGTACTCCTGGGGGCGCGGGTTGGCTACACCTTC.

In this sample, this clone turned up a few times. This chain uses TRBV5-4 with TRBJ2-7; 9 bases line up with TRBD1. In germline, CDR1 is SGHNT, CDR2 YYREEE (reference sequence). After removal of 0 bases from V and 1 base from J, the junction contained 2 bases not matched to a gene. The CDR3 consists of 15 residues. The CDR3 sequence: CASSLAGQGSYEQYF. CDR3 in DNA: TGTGCCAGCAGCTTGGCCGGACAGGGGTCCTACGAGCAGTACTTC.

The chain recombines TRBV11-3 with TRBJ2-3; D unclear. The CDR3 loop spans 15 amino acids. Germline values: CDR1 SGHNT, CDR2 YENEEA. V shed 1 base and J shed 3 bases, with 11 bases lying between them. The CDR3 sequence: CASSLGPAETDTQYF. CDR3 DNA: TGTGCCAGCAGCTTAGGACCCGCGGAGACAGATACGCAGTATTTT.

The sample holds a few counts of this clone. The rearrangement uses TRBV7-9 and TRBJ2-3; D remains ambiguous. Germline V gene sequence: CDR1 SEHNR, CDR2 FQNEAQ (reference sequence). This CDR3 is built from 14 residues. Trimming cost V 5 bases and J 6 bases, with 15 bases left between them. The CDR3, as DNA: TGTGCCAGCAGCCCTCGCCTTGTCGGGGATACGCAGTATTTT. Protein sequence: CASSPRLVGDTQYF. Full variable domain (outside the CDR3, taken from reference TRBV7-9 and TRBJ2-3): DTGVSQNPRHKITKRGQNVTFRCDPISEHNRLYWYRQTLGQGPEFLTYFQNEAQLEKSRLLSDRFSAERPKGSFSTLEIQRTEQGDSAMYLCASSPRLVGDTQYFGPGTRLTVL.

The rearrangement joins TRBV25-1 to TRBJ2-5, with 8 bases lining up with TRBD1. CDR1 and CDR2 from the germline V gene are MGHDK and SYGVNS. V was pared by 3 bases and J by 2 bases, with 5 bases of the junction left unmatched. CDR3 size: 15 residues. The CDR3, as DNA: TGTGCCAGCAGTGACCTGAGGACAGGGCAAGAGACCCAGTACTTC. Its protein product is CASSDLRTGQETQYF.

The chain uses TRBV6-5 and TRBJ2-3; D call uncertain. This CDR3 region has 11 residues. Germline V gene data show CDR1 as MNHEY and CDR2 as SVGAGI. Between the trimmed V and J ends, which lost 7 bases and 7 bases, there was a span of 9 bases. The CDR3, as DNA: TGTGCCAGCACTACCGCAAATACGCAGTATTTT. This codes for CASTTANTQYF.